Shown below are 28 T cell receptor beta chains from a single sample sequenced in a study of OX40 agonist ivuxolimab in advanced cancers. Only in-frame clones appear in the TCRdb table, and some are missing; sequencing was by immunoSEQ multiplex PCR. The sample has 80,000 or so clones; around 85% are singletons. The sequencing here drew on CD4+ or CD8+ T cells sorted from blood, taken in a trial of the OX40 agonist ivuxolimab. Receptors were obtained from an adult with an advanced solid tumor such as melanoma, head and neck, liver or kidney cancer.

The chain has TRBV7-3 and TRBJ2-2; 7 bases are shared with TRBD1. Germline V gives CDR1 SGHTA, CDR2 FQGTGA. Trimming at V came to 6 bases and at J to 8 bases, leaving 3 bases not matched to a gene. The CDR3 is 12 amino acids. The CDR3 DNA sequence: TGTGCCAGCAGTCGACAGGGAGGGGAGCTGTTTTTT. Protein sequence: CASSRQGGELFF.

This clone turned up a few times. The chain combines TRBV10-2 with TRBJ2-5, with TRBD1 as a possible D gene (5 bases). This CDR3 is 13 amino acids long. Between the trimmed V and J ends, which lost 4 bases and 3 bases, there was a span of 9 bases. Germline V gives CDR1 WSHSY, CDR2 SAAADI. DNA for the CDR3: TGCGCCAGCAGTGTACAAGGGGAAGAGACCCAGTACTTC. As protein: CASSVQGEETQYF.

CDR3 amino acids: CASSSRGSSYNEQFF. The CDR3 coding sequence is TGTGCCAGCAGTTCCAGGGGTAGCTCCTACAATGAGCAGTTCTTC. The chain is built from TRBV6-6 and TRBJ2-1, with D perhaps matching TRBD1 (6 bases). The germline CDR1 and CDR2 sequences are MNHNY and SVGAGI (reference sequence). Trimming took off 4 bases at V and 0 bases at J, with 10 bases between the two ends. CDR3 length equals 15 residues.

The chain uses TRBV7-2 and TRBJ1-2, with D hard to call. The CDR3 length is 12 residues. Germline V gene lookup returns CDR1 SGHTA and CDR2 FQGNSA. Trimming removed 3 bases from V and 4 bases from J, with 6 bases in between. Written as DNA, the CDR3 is TGTGCCAGCAGCTTTGAGGGCTATGGCTACACCTTC. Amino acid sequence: CASSFEGYGYTF. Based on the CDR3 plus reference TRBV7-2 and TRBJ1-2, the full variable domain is GAGVSQSPSNKVTEKGKDVELRCDPISGHTALYWYRQSLGQGLEFLIYFQGNSAPDKSGLPSDRFSAERTGGSVSTLTIQRTQQEDSAVYLCASSFEGYGYTFGSGTRLTVV.

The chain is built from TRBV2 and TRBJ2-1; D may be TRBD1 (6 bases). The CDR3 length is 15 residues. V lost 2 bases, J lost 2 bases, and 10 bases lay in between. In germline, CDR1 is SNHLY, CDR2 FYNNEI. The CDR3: CASSEFQGTYNEQFF. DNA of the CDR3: TGTGCCAGCAGTGAATTTCAGGGGACCTACAATGAGCAGTTCTTC.

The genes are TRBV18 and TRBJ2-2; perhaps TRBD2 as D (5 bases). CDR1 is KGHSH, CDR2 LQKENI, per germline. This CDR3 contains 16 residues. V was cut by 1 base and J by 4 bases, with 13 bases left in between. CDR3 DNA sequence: TGTGCCAGCTCACCACTGCCGGGGTCGAGCACCGGGGAGCTGTTTTTT. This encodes CASSPLPGSSTGELFF.

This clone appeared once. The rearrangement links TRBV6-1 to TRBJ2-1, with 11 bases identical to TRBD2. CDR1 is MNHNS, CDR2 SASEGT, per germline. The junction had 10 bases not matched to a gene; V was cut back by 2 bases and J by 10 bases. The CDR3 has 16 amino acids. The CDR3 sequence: CASSESRLAGPREQFF. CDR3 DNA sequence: TGTGCCAGCAGTGAAAGTAGACTAGCGGGACCCCGGGAGCAGTTCTTC.

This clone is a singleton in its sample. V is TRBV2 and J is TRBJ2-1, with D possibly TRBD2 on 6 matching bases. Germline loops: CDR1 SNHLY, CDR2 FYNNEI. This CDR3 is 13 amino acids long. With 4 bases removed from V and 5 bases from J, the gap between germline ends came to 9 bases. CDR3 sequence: CASSGDSNNEQFF. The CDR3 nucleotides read TGTGCCAGCAGTGGGGACTCTAACAATGAGCAGTTCTTC.

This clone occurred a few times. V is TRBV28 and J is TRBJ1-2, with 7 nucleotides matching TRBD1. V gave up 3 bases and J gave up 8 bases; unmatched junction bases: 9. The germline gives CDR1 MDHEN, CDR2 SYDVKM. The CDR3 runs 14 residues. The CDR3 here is CASSLTPDREGYTF. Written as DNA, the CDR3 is TGTGCCAGCAGTTTGACCCCCGACAGGGAGGGCTACACCTTC.

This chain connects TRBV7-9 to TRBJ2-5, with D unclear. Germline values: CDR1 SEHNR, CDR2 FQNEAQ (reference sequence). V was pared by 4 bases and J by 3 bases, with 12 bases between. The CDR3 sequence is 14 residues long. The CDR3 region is CASSSLHYKETQYF. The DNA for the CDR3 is TGTGCCAGCAGCTCCCTCCACTATAAAGAGACCCAGTACTTC.

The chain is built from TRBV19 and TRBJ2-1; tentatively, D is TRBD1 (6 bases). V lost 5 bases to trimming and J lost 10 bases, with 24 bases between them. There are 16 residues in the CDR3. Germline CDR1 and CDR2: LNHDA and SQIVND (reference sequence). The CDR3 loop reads CASSQPPDRDSIEQFF. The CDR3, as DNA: TGTGCCAGTAGTCAGCCCCCGGACAGAGACTCCATCGAGCAGTTCTTC. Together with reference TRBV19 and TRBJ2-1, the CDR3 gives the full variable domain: DGGITQSPKYLFRKEGQNVTLSCEQNLNHDAMYWYRQDPGQGLRLIYYSQIVNDFQKGDIAEGYSVSREKKESFPLTVTSAQKNPTAFYLCASSQPPDRDSIEQFFGPGTRLTVL.

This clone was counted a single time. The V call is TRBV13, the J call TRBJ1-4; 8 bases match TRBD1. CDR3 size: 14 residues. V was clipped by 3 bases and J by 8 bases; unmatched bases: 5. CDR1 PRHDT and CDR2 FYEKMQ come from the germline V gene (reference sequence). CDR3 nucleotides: TGTGCCAGCAGCTTCGGACAGGGAGGAGAAAAACTGTTTTTT. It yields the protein CASSFGQGGEKLFF.

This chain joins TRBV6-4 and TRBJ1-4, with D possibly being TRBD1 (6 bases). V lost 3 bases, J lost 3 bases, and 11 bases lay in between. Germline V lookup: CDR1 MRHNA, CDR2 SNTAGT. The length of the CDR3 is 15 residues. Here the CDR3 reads CASSEGASANEKLFF. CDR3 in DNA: TGTGCCAGCAGTGAGGGGGCTTCGGCTAATGAAAAACTGTTTTTT.

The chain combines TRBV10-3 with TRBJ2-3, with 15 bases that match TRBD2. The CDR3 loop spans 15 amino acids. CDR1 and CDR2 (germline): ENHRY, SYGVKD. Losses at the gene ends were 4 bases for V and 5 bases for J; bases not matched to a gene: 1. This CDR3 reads CAISGTSGRGDTQYF. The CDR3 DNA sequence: TGTGCCATCAGTGGGACTAGCGGGAGGGGAGATACGCAGTATTTT.

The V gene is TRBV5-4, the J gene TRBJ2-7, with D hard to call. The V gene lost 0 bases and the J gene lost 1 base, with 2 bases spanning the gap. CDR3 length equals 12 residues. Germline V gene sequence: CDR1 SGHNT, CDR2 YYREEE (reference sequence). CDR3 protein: CASSLASYEQYF. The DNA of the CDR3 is TGTGCCAGCAGCTTGGCATCCTACGAGCAGTACTTC.

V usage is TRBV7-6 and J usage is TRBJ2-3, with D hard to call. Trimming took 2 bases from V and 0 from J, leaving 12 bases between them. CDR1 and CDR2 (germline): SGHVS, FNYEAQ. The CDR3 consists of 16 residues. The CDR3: CASSLLTSASTDTQYF. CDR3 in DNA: TGTGCCAGCAGCTTACTTACGTCCGCTAGCACAGATACGCAGTATTTT. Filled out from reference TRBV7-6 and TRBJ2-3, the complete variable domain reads GAGVSQSPRYKVTKRGQDVALRCDPISGHVSLYWYRQALGQGPEFLTYFNYEAQQDKSGLPNDRFSAERPEGSISTLTIQRTEQRDSAMYRCASSLLTSASTDTQYFGPGTRLTVL.

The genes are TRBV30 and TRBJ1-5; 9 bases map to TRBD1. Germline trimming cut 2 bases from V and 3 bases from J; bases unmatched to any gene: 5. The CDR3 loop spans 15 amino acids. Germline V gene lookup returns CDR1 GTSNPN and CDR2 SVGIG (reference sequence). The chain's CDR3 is CAWSTGQGNNQPQHF. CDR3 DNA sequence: TGTGCCTGGAGTACAGGACAGGGGAACAATCAGCCCCAGCATTTT.

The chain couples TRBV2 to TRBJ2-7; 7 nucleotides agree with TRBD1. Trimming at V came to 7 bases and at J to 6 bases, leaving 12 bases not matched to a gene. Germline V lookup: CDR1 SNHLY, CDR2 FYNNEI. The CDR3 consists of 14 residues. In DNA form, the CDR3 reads TGTGCCAGCAATTCCAGACAGGGCCCCGGCGAGCAGTACTTC. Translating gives CASNSRQGPGEQYF.

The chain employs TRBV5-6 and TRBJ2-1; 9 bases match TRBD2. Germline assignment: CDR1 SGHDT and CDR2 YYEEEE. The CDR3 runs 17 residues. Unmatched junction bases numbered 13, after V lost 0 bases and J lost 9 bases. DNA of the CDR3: TGTGCCAGCAGCTTGGGAGCTCTAGCGGGGAGGAGCGTTGAGCAGTTCTTC. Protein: CASSLGALAGRSVEQFF. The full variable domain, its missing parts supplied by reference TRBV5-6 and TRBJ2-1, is DAGVTQSPTHLIKTRGQQVTLRCSPKSGHDTVSWYQQALGQGPQFIFQYYEEEERQRGNFPDRFSGHQFPNYSSELNVNALLLGDSALYLCASSLGALAGRSVEQFFGPGTRLTVL.

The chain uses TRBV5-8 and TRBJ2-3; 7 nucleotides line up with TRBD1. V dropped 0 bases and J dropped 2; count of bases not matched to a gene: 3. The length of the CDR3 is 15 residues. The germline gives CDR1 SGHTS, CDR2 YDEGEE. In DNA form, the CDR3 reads TGTGCCAGCAGCTTGGTTGGACAGGTCACAGATACGCAGTATTTT. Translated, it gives CASSLVGQVTDTQYF.

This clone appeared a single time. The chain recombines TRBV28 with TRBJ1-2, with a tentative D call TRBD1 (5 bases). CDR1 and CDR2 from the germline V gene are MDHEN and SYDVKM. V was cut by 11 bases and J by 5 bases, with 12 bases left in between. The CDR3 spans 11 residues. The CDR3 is CAGRGFYGYTF. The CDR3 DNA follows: TGTGCCGGGAGGGGTTTTTATGGCTACACCTTC.

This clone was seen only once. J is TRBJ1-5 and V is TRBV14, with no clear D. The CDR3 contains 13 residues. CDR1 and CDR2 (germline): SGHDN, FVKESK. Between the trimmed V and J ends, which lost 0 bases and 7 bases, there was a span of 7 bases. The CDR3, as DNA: TGTGCCAGCAGCCAAGATATGGCGCAGCCCCAGCATTTT. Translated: CASSQDMAQPQHF. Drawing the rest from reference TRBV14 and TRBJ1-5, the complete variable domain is EAGVTQFPSHSVIEKGQTVTLRCDPISGHDNLYWYRRVMGKEIKFLLHFVKESKQDESGMPNNRFLAERTGGTYSTLKVQPAELEDSGVYFCASSQDMAQPQHFGDGTRLSIL.

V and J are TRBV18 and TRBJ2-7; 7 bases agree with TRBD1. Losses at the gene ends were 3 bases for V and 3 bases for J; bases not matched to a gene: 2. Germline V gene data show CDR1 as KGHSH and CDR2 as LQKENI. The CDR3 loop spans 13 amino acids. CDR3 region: CASSPAGGYEQYF. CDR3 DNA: TGTGCCAGCTCACCTGCAGGGGGCTACGAGCAGTACTTC.

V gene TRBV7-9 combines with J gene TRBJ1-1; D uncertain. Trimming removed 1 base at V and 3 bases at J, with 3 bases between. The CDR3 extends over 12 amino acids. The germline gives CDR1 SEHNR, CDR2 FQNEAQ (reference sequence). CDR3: CASSLEYTEAFF. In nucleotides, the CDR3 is TGTGCCAGCAGCTTAGAGTACACTGAAGCTTTCTTT.

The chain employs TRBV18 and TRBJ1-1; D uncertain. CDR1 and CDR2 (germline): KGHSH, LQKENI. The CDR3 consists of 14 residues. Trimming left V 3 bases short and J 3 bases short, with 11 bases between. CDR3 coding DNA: TGTGCCAGCTCACCCTTCGTCGGGGACACTGAAGCTTTCTTT. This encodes CASSPFVGDTEAFF.

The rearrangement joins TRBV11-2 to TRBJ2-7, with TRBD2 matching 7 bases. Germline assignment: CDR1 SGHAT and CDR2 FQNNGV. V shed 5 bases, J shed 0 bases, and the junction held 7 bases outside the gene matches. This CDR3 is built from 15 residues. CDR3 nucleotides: TGTGCCAGCAGCCTGGGACTAATGAGCTCCTACGAGCAGTACTTC. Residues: CASSLGLMSSYEQYF.

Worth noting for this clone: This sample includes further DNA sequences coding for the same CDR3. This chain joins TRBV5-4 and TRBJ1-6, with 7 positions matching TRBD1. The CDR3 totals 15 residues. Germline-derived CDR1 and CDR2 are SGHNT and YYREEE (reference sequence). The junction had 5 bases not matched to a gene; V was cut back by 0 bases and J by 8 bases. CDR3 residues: CASSLVGGQDSPLHF. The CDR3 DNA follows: TGTGCCAGCAGCTTGGTAGGGGGCCAGGATTCACCCCTCCACTTT.

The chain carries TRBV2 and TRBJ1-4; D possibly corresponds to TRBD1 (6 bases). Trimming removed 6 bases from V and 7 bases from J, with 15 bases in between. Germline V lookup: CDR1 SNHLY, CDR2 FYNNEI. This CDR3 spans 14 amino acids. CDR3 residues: CASREQGPSEKLFF. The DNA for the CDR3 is TGTGCCAGCAGGGAACAGGGACCGTCTGAAAAACTGTTTTTT. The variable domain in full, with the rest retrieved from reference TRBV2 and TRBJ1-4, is EPEVTQTPSHQVTQMGQEVILRCVPISNHLYFYWYRQILGQKVEFLVSFYNNEISEKSEIFDDQFSVERPDGSNFTLKIRSTKLEDSAMYFCASREQGPSEKLFFGSGTQLSVL.